These 25 T cell receptor beta chains were all obtained from the same sample, sequenced in a study of CD8+ T cells in alopecia areata. cDNA prepared by RNA extraction and subsequent reverse transcription served as the template for sequencing. Assay used: immunoSEQ multiplex PCR; TCRdb lists only in-frame clones, some missing. The data show 150,000 or so clones, with roughly 50% seen just once and about 4.4% held by the top ten. Specimen: CD4+ T cells sorted from blood. The receptors stem from a human donor in good health.

A few counts support this clone. The genes are TRBV29-1 and TRBJ2-7, with 7 bases that match TRBD2. CDR3 size: 12 residues. In germline, CDR1 is SQVTM, CDR2 ANQGSEA. The J segment lost 9 bases and the V segment lost 6 bases, leaving 11 bases of the junction unmatched. The CDR3 sequence is CSVDTGGSGQYF. CDR3 DNA sequence: TGCAGCGTGGATACGGGAGGTTCCGGGCAGTACTTC.

V usage is TRBV7-9 and J usage is TRBJ2-5, with 8 positions matching TRBD1. V was clipped by 4 bases and J by 5 bases; unmatched bases: 3. Germline CDR1 SEHNR, CDR2 FQNEAQ (reference sequence). This CDR3 has 13 amino acids. The CDR3 coding sequence is TGTGCCAGCAGCTGGACAGGGTCGGAGACCCAGTACTTC. Protein: CASSWTGSETQYF.

This clone has only a few counts. The rearrangement uses TRBV30 and TRBJ1-2, with 8 bases lining up with TRBD1. Germline trimming cut 2 bases from V and 6 bases from J; bases unmatched to any gene: 5. Per germline, CDR1 GTSNPN and CDR2 SVGIG (reference sequence). The length of the CDR3 is 13 residues. CDR3 sequence: CAWSSQGEHGYTF. CDR3 DNA sequence: TGTGCCTGGAGTTCACAGGGGGAACATGGCTACACCTTC.

This clone was seen a few times. The chain links TRBV30 to TRBJ1-1, with 10 bases fitting TRBD1. CDR3 length: 12 amino acids. J was trimmed by 7 bases and V by 5 bases; bases with no gene match: 4. The germline gives CDR1 GTSNPN, CDR2 SVGIG (reference sequence). CDR3 DNA sequence: TGTGCCTGGGGGGACAGGGGCGGTGAAGCTTTCTTT. Its protein is CAWGDRGGEAFF.

The chain recombines TRBV2 with TRBJ2-7, with D possibly matching TRBD1 (6 bases). V lost 4 bases and J lost 6, with 16 bases in between. CDR3 size: 14 residues. Germline V gene data show CDR1 as SNHLY and CDR2 as FYNNEI. CDR3 protein: CASSATGIISEQYF. The CDR3 region has the DNA TGTGCCAGCAGTGCCACAGGGATTATATCCGAGCAGTACTTC. The full variable domain, with the rest looked up from reference TRBV2 and TRBJ2-7, is EPEVTQTPSHQVTQMGQEVILRCVPISNHLYFYWYRQILGQKVEFLVSFYNNEISEKSEIFDDQFSVERPDGSNFTLKIRSTKLEDSAMYFCASSATGIISEQYFGPGTRLTVT.

This clone was counted between two and nine times. This sequence joins TRBV28 and TRBJ2-7, with 9 bases fitting TRBD1. Looked up from germline, CDR1 is MDHEN and CDR2 is SYDVKM. V lost 7 bases and J lost 4; bases outside the gene matches: 11. This CDR3 is built from 15 residues. The CDR3, as DNA: TGTGCCAGCACCCCAGGGGGACAGGGTCGGTACGAGCAGTACTTC. This gives the protein CASTPGGQGRYEQYF.

This clone was seen just once. One end of the junction varies from germline; a read error may be responsible. The chain is built from TRBV29-1 and TRBJ2-3, with TRBD1 matching 7 bases. CDR1 is SQVTM, CDR2 ANQGSEA, per germline. The CDR3 is 17 residues long. The DNA for the CDR3 is TGCAGCGTTGTCGAGAATCGAGGGGGCCTTTCCACATATACGCAGTATTTT. This codes for CSVVENRGGLSTYTQYF.

There are a few counts of this clone. The chain joins TRBV10-3 to TRBJ2-2; TRBD1 aligns across 7 bases. This CDR3 has 15 amino acids. Germline trimming cut 6 bases from V and 5 bases from J; bases unmatched to any gene: 9. The germline gives CDR1 ENHRY, CDR2 SYGVKD. CDR3 coding DNA: TGTGCCATCAGCGACCCGGGACAGAGTACCGGGGAGCTGTTTTTT. It is translated as CAISDPGQSTGELFF.

V usage is TRBV23-1 and J usage is TRBJ2-7; 7 bases are a match to TRBD2. TRBV23-1 is annotated as an ORF whose role is uncertain. V shed 4 bases and J 2 bases; nucleotides not matched to a gene: 2. The CDR3 loop spans 13 amino acids. The DNA for the CDR3 is TGCGCCAGCAGTCGCCGGGGGGCCTACGAGCAGTACTTC. This gives the protein CASSRRGAYEQYF.

The rearrangement uses TRBV5-4 and TRBJ1-2; no clear D. V was pared by 4 bases and J by 8 bases, with 12 bases between. Germline lookup yields CDR1 SGHNT and CDR2 YYREEE (reference sequence). The CDR3 runs 12 residues. The CDR3 protein is CASSPRIEGYTF. DNA of the CDR3: TGTGCCAGCAGCCCCCGCATAGAAGGCTACACCTTC. Combining the CDR3 with reference TRBV5-4 and TRBJ1-2 gives the whole variable domain ETGVTQSPTHLIKTRGQQVTLRCSSQSGHNTVSWYQQALGQGPQFIFQYYREEENGRGNFPPRFSGLQFPNYSSELNVNALELDDSALYLCASSPRIEGYTFGSGTRLTVV.

This clone has a handful of counts. The chain joins TRBV10-3 to TRBJ2-3; TRBD1 might be the D (6 bases). Germline V gives CDR1 ENHRY, CDR2 SYGVKD. With 6 bases removed from V and 1 base from J, the gap between germline ends came to 17 bases. The CDR3 extends over 16 amino acids. The CDR3 coding sequence is TGTGCCATCAGCGGACCCCGTGAGGGGGGCACAGATACGCAGTATTTT. Residues: CAISGPREGGTDTQYF.

The V and J genes are TRBV27 and TRBJ1-1, with 9 positions matching TRBD1. Germline V gene lookup returns CDR1 MNHEY and CDR2 SMNVEV (reference sequence). The CDR3 spans 15 residues. Germline trimming cut 6 bases from V and 3 bases from J; bases unmatched to any gene: 8. The DNA for the CDR3 is TGTGCCAGCAGCCAAAGGACAGGGGTTTACACTGAAGCTTTCTTT. It yields the protein CASSQRTGVYTEAFF.

For the CDR3, the DNA is TGTGCCAGCAGTTGGGAGGGATACAATGAGCAGTTCTTC. It codes for CASSWEGYNEQFF. This chain joins TRBV2 and TRBJ2-1; TRBD2 matches 7 bases. The germline CDR1 and CDR2 sequences are SNHLY and FYNNEI. Losses at the gene ends were 5 bases for V and 4 bases for J; bases not matched to a gene: 2. This CDR3 contains 13 residues.

The V call is TRBV29-1, the J call TRBJ1-5, with TRBD1 identical over 8 bases. This CDR3 region has 12 residues. V shed 6 bases, J shed 2 bases, and the junction held 0 bases outside the gene matches. Germline V gene data show CDR1 as SQVTM and CDR2 as ANQGSEA. Written as DNA, the CDR3 is TGCAGCGTGACAGGGGGCAATCAGCCCCAGCATTTT. This gives the protein CSVTGGNQPQHF. The entire variable domain, with the rest obtained from reference TRBV29-1 and TRBJ1-5, is as follows: SAVISQKPSRDICQRGTSLTIQCQVDSQVTMMFWYRQQPGQSLTLIATANQGSEATYESGFVIDKFPISRPNLTFSTLTVSNMSPEDSSIYLCSVTGGNQPQHFGDGTRLSIL.

This clone was seen a handful of times. V and J are TRBV27 and TRBJ2-7, with 8 positions matching TRBD2. This CDR3 contains 14 residues. The germline V gene has CDR1 MNHEY and CDR2 SMNVEV (reference sequence). Losses at the gene ends were 5 bases for V and 6 bases for J; bases not matched to a gene: 9. The CDR3 DNA sequence: TGTGCCAGCAGTCCCGCCCCGGGAGGGGTCGAGCAGTACTTC. Encoded protein: CASSPAPGGVEQYF.

V and J are TRBV28 and TRBJ1-5; D ambiguous. Germline V CDR1 and CDR2: MDHEN, SYDVKM. V lost 5 bases to trimming and J lost 0 bases, with 14 bases between them. The CDR3 covers 16 residues. The CDR3 spells CASSNSPGVSNQPQHF. DNA for the CDR3: TGTGCCAGCAGTAACTCCCCAGGAGTTAGCAATCAGCCCCAGCATTTT.

The chain recombines TRBV10-3 with TRBJ1-2; D uncertain. Germline values: CDR1 ENHRY, CDR2 SYGVKD. The CDR3 length is 14 residues. Trimming pared 5 bases from V and 7 bases from J, leaving 17 bases between. The CDR3 region has the DNA TGTGCCATCAGTTTGTCGTCTTTTGGCGGTGGCTACACCTTC. Its translation is CAISLSSFGGGYTF.

The chain is built from TRBV10-3 and TRBJ2-1; unclear D gene. Trimming removed 8 bases at V and 8 bases at J, with 10 bases between. This CDR3 is built from 11 residues. Germline values: CDR1 ENHRY, CDR2 SYGVKD. This CDR3 reads CAISVRDEQFF. The CDR3 nucleotides read TGTGCCATCTCGGTTCGCGATGAGCAGTTCTTC.

The chain has TRBV29-1 and TRBJ2-3; D remains ambiguous. CDR1 is SQVTM and CDR2 is ANQGSEA in the germline V gene. The CDR3 length is 14 residues. The V end was cut by 7 bases, the J end by 2 bases, with 16 bases between. Written as DNA, the CDR3 is TGCAGCGCCGAAGTCCGGACCCCCACAGATACGCAGTATTTT. It codes for CSAEVRTPTDTQYF.

The table lists this clone with many counts. The DNA of the CDR3 is TGTGCCAGCAGTTTACGAGCGAGGATTCTTAAAGGTGATGAGCAGTTCTTC. This codes for CASSLRARILKGDEQFF. The V gene is TRBV27, the J gene TRBJ2-1; no clear D. The CDR3 length is 17 residues. V shed 2 bases and J shed 8 bases, with 22 bases lying between them. The germline CDR1 and CDR2 sequences are MNHEY and SMNVEV (reference sequence).

The chain uses TRBV30 and TRBJ2-4; D not resolved. Germline CDR1 reads GTSNPN; CDR2 reads SVGIG (reference sequence). V was trimmed by 6 bases and J by 1 base, leaving 10 bases between them. The CDR3 is made up of 13 amino acids. The DNA for the CDR3 is TGTGCCTGCTCTCGCTCGGCCAAAAACATTCAGTACTTC. Its translation is CACSRSAKNIQYF. The complete variable domain, with remaining parts taken from reference TRBV30 and TRBJ2-4, reads SQTIHQWPATLVQPVGSPLSLECTVEGTSNPNLYWYRQAAGRGLQLLFYSVGIGQISSEVPQNLSASRPQDRQFILSSKKLLLSDSGFYLCACSRSAKNIQYFGAGTRLSVL.

V gene TRBV7-2 combines with J gene TRBJ2-3; 7 bases are shared with TRBD2. This CDR3 region has 18 residues. Germline assignment: CDR1 SGHTA and CDR2 FQGNSA. V gave up 2 bases and J gave up 6 bases; unmatched junction bases: 17. The CDR3 here is CASSLSHGRRRGADTQYF. The CDR3 region has the DNA TGTGCCAGCAGCTTAAGTCACGGGAGGCGGCGAGGGGCTGATACGCAGTATTTT.

This chain uses TRBV29-1 with TRBJ2-2, with D maybe TRBD2 (5 bases). V lost 6 bases and J lost 4, with 9 bases in between. Germline CDR1 is SQVTM and CDR2 is ANQGSEA. The CDR3 runs to 12 residues. CDR3 in DNA: TGCAGCGTCCGGGAAGCCACCGGGGAGCTGTTTTTT. It codes for CSVREATGELFF.

This clone was picked up one time. This chain connects TRBV25-1 to TRBJ2-2; the match to TRBD2 covers 7 bases. V was clipped by 6 bases and J by 1 base; unmatched bases: 2. Germline V gene sequence: CDR1 MGHDK, CDR2 SYGVNS. CDR3 length: 14 residues. Here the CDR3 DNA reads TGTGCCAGCAGGGCTAGCGGGAACACCGGGGAGCTGTTTTTT. Amino acid sequence: CASRASGNTGELFF.

This clone was observed a handful of times. The chain carries TRBV28 and TRBJ2-7; possible D gene TRBD2, 6 bases. The CDR3 length is 14 residues. Trimming pared 6 bases from V and 0 bases from J, leaving 12 bases between. In germline, CDR1 is MDHEN, CDR2 SYDVKM. CDR3 DNA sequence: TGTGCCAGCAGACGAGGAGGGACCTCCTACGAGCAGTACTTC. Translated: CASRRGGTSYEQYF.